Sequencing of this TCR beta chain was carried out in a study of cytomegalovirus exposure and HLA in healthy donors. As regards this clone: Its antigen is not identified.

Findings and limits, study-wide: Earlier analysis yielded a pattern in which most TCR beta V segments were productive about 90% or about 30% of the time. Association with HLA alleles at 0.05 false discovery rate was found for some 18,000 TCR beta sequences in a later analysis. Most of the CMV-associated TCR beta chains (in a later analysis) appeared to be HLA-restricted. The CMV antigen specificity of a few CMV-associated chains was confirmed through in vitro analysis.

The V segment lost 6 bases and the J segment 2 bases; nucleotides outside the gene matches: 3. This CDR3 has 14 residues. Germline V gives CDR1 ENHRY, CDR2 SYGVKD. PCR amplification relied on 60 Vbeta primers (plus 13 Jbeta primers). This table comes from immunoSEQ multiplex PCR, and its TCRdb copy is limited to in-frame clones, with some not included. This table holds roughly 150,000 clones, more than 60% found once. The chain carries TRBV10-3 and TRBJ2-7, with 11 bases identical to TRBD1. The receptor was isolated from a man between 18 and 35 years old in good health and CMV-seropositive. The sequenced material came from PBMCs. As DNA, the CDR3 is TGTGCCATCAGGCCGGGACAGGGGGCCTACGAGCAGTACTTC. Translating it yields CAIRPGQGAYEQYF.